The 18 T cell receptor beta chains in this list originate from one sample, sequenced in a study of identical twins. Using its own MiXCR run on the 5' RACE reads, TCRdb lists one record per CDR3 protein. Here the sample spans around 480,000 distinct CDR3 sequences, approximately 14% being singletons. The same sample was also used in a study of yellow fever vaccine responses in identical twins.

Sequencing input: CD4+ T cells sorted from blood. The receptors originated from a woman aged 18-30 years in good health.

The V and J genes are TRBV24-1 and TRBJ2-3; TRBD1 might be the D (5 bases). CDR1 and CDR2 (germline): KGHDR, SFDVKD. CDR3 length equals 16 residues. Trimming took 5 bases from V and 4 from J, leaving 18 bases between them. The CDR3 DNA follows: TGTGCCACCAGTGCCCAGGGAAAAGTGAAGGCAGATACGCAGTATTTT. Amino acids: CATSAQGKVKADTQYF.

The gene calls are TRBV6-1 and TRBJ2-3; D is uncertain. V was shortened by 4 bases and J by 1 base, with 18 bases between the two germline ends. Germline V lookup: CDR1 MNHNS, CDR2 SASEGT. The CDR3 extends over 17 amino acids. Written as DNA, the CDR3 is TGTGCCAGCAGTGTGACTTGGAGCCCCCTAGGCACAGATACGCAGTATTTT. It translates to CASSVTWSPLGTDTQYF.

The chain recombines TRBV29-1 with TRBJ2-1; 11 nucleotides agree with TRBD1. The junction had 4 bases not matched to a gene; V was cut back by 6 bases and J by 3 bases. Per germline, CDR1 SQVTM and CDR2 ANQGSEA. The CDR3 runs 14 residues. CDR3 loop: CSVVGTGGYNEQFF. The CDR3 region has the DNA TGCAGCGTGGTGGGGACAGGGGGCTACAATGAGCAGTTCTTC.

This clonotype has more than one count but fewer than ten. The chain recombines TRBV12-3 or TRBV12-4 with TRBJ2-1; D call uncertain. There are 18 residues in the CDR3. V lost 2 bases and J 0 bases, leaving 17 bases between the germline ends. The CDR3 loop is CASSLFPLSASSYNEQFF. CDR3 in DNA: TGTGCCAGCAGTTTATTCCCTTTGAGTGCTAGCTCCTACAATGAGCAGTTCTTC.

This clonotype was seen many times. This chain connects TRBV24-1 to TRBJ2-1, with a possible D match to TRBD1 (8 bases). The germline V gene has CDR1 KGHDR and CDR2 SFDVKD. The CDR3 consists of 16 residues. V shed 0 bases and J shed 7 bases, with 15 bases lying between them. The CDR3: CATSDLLDREGNEQFF. For the CDR3, the DNA is TGTGCCACCAGTGATTTGTTGGACAGGGAGGGGAATGAGCAGTTCTTC.

The chain carries TRBV11-1 and TRBJ2-1; TRBD2 is a possible D gene (6 bases). The germline V and J ends were trimmed by 7 bases and 8 bases, with 21 bases remaining between them. Germline V lookup: CDR1 SGHAT, CDR2 FQDESV (reference sequence). CDR3 length equals 15 residues. The DNA for the CDR3 is TGTGCCAGCACCCAGCGGGTGTCTTGGTTGGATGAGCAGTTCTTC. It is translated as CASTQRVSWLDEQFF.

This clonotype occurred many times. The chain has TRBV29-1 and TRBJ2-7; D is ambiguous. The CDR3 is made up of 11 amino acids. Trimming removed 6 bases at V and 3 bases at J, with 9 bases between. From germline, CDR1 is SQVTM and CDR2 ANQGSEA. Written as DNA, the CDR3 is TGCAGCGTAGGCTACGGCTACGAGCAGTACTTC. It yields the protein CSVGYGYEQYF.

This clonotype turned up a few times. The rearrangement joins TRBV5-1 to TRBJ1-1, with 7 bases identical to TRBD1. This CDR3 is 16 amino acids long. Trimming at V came to 0 bases and at J to 3 bases, leaving 8 bases not matched to a gene. Germline CDR1 is SGHRS and CDR2 is YFSETQ. The CDR3 region has the DNA TGCGCCAGCAGCTTGGGTAGACAGGGTGGAGACACTGAAGCTTTCTTT. It translates to CASSLGRQGGDTEAFF. The whole variable domain, remainder taken from reference TRBV5-1 and TRBJ1-1, is KAGVTQTPRYLIKTRGQQVTLSCSPISGHRSVSWYQQTPGQGLQFLFEYFSETQRNKGNFPGRFSGRQFSNSRSEMNVSTLELGDSALYLCASSLGRQGGDTEAFFGQGTRLTVV.

The V gene is TRBV25-1, the J gene TRBJ2-2, with TRBD1 identical over 9 bases. The CDR3 has 15 amino acids. The junction had 5 bases not matched to a gene; V was cut back by 6 bases and J by 3 bases. Germline-derived CDR1 and CDR2 are MGHDK and SYGVNS. CDR3 sequence (DNA): TGTGCCAGCAGGGGAGACAGGGGGGACACCGGGGAGCTGTTTTTT. Its protein is CASRGDRGDTGELFF.

This clonotype was observed many times. This chain joins TRBV20-1 and TRBJ2-5; TRBD1 matches 10 bases. CDR3 length: 15 residues. From germline, CDR1 is DFQATT and CDR2 SNEGSKA (reference sequence). The junction had 9 bases not matched to a gene; V was cut back by 3 bases and J by 5 bases. CDR3 DNA sequence: TGCAGTGCTAGGTCTCCGGGACAGGGGTTGGAGACCCAGTACTTC. The encoded protein is CSARSPGQGLETQYF.

J is TRBJ2-5 and V is TRBV12-3 or TRBV12-4, with D unresolved. With 7 bases removed from V and 2 bases from J, the gap between germline ends came to 8 bases. The CDR3 spans 12 residues. CDR3 sequence reads: CASTGRQETQYF. The CDR3 DNA sequence: TGTGCCAGCACCGGGCGGCAAGAGACCCAGTACTTC.

There are a few counts of this clonotype. This rearrangement joins TRBV5-6 to TRBJ2-1; TRBD1 matches at 9 bases. Germline values: CDR1 SGHDT, CDR2 YYEEEE. With V trimmed by 3 bases and J by 7 bases, 8 bases remained unmatched. The CDR3 loop spans 15 amino acids. The CDR3 sequence is CASSSGTGLPNEQFF. CDR3 sequence (DNA): TGTGCCAGCAGCTCCGGGACAGGGCTCCCAAATGAGCAGTTCTTC. Full variable domain (rest looked up from reference TRBV5-6 and TRBJ2-1): DAGVTQSPTHLIKTRGQQVTLRCSPKSGHDTVSWYQQALGQGPQFIFQYYEEEERQRGNFPDRFSGHQFPNYSSELNVNALLLGDSALYLCASSSGTGLPNEQFFGPGTRLTVL.

Only a few counts were recorded for this clonotype. As DNA, the CDR3 is TGCAGTGCTAGCCCCTATGGGACGCTGGCCTACGAGCAGTACTTC. It specifies CSASPYGTLAYEQYF. V is TRBV20-1 and J is TRBJ2-7; D may match TRBD1 or TRBD2 (5 bases each). The CDR3 sequence is 15 residues long. Per the germline V gene, CDR1 is DFQATT and CDR2 is SNEGSKA (reference sequence). V was cut by 3 bases and J by 2 bases, with 17 bases left in between.

This clonotype was seen a handful of times. The rearrangement uses TRBV20-1 and TRBJ1-6; 9 nucleotides line up with TRBD1. CDR3 length: 13 residues. The V segment lost 6 bases and the J segment 10 bases; nucleotides outside the gene matches: 7. CDR1 is DFQATT, CDR2 SNEGSKA, per germline (reference sequence). The CDR3 here is CSARTGERSPLHF. DNA for the CDR3: TGCAGTGCCCGGACAGGGGAGCGGTCACCCCTCCACTTT.

This clonotype has more than one count but fewer than ten. The chain joins TRBV12-3 or TRBV12-4 to TRBJ2-5; 8 nucleotides agree with TRBD1. This CDR3 spans 15 amino acids. The V and J ends lost 4 bases and 3 bases, in that order; junction bases with no gene match: 7. CDR3 DNA: TGTGCCAGCAGTTCCCCCTGGACAGGGAAAGAGACCCAGTACTTC. It is translated as CASSSPWTGKETQYF.

This clonotype was observed a few times. The gene calls are TRBV3-1 and TRBJ1-2; D not resolved. Germline loops: CDR1 LGHDT, CDR2 YNNKEL (reference sequence). The CDR3 loop spans 14 amino acids. The germline V and J ends were trimmed by 4 bases and 7 bases, with 16 bases remaining between them. The CDR3: CASSPREGLFGYTF. The CDR3, as DNA: TGTGCCAGCAGCCCACGGGAGGGTCTCTTTGGCTACACCTTC.

This rearrangement joins TRBV6-6 to TRBJ1-1; no clear D gene. Looked up from germline, CDR1 is MNHNY and CDR2 is SVGAGI (reference sequence). CDR3 size: 13 residues. The V end lost 2 bases, the J end lost 10 bases, and 14 bases lay between the germline ends. The CDR3 loop is CASSYAQPSGAFF. CDR3 in DNA: TGTGCCAGCAGTTACGCACAGCCCTCGGGAGCTTTCTTT.

In this sample, this clonotype turned up a few times. The V and J genes are TRBV27 and TRBJ2-7; tentatively, D is TRBD1 (5 bases). This CDR3 is 13 amino acids long. Trimming pared 5 bases from V and 4 bases from J, leaving 12 bases between. Germline V CDR1 and CDR2: MNHEY, SMNVEV (reference sequence). The CDR3 bases are TGTGCCAGCAGTCCAGGGCCTCAATACGAGCAGTACTTC. Translated, it gives CASSPGPQYEQYF.